One sample yielded the 25 T cell receptor beta chains listed below, sequenced in a study of T cell responses to AZD1222 COVID-19 vaccine. Assay used: immunoSEQ multiplex PCR; TCRdb lists only in-frame clones, some missing. Among fewer than 120,000 clones listed, roughly 87% were seen once. The specimen was peripheral blood, collected on day 0 of AZD1222 vaccination. All receptors come from an adult in good health.

The chain uses TRBV10-3 and TRBJ1-2, with 9 bases lining up with TRBD1. Germline V CDR1 and CDR2: ENHRY, SYGVKD. The CDR3 spans 15 residues. V shed 7 bases and J 5 bases; nucleotides not matched to a gene: 11. CDR3 DNA: TGTGCCATCACGGGTGGCGAGGGACAGGGTTATGGCTACACCTTC. It is translated as CAITGGEGQGYGYTF.

This clone counts as medium-sized. Other DNA sequences from this sample encode an identical CDR3 as well. The chain combines TRBV12-3 or TRBV12-4 with TRBJ1-4, with unresolved D. Trimming took 1 base from V and 8 from J, leaving 2 bases between them. CDR3 length: 11 residues. The CDR3 loop is CASSLGEKLFF. DNA for the CDR3: TGTGCCAGCAGTTTAGGCGAAAAACTGTTTTTT.

The chain is built from TRBV7-3 and TRBJ2-5; a possible D gene is TRBD1 (5 bases). Per germline, CDR1 SGHTA and CDR2 FQGTGA. Trimming took off 5 bases at V and 0 bases at J, with 13 bases between the two ends. The CDR3 covers 15 residues. The CDR3 loop is CASSPTGAYQETQYF. The CDR3 DNA reads TGTGCCAGCAGCCCCACAGGTGCCTACCAAGAGACCCAGTACTTC.

The genes are TRBV11-1 and TRBJ2-1, with D unclear. There are 13 residues in the CDR3. V was clipped by 4 bases and J by 8 bases, with 12 bases between them. From germline, CDR1 is SGHAT and CDR2 FQDESV (reference sequence). Here the CDR3 DNA reads TGTGCCAGCAGCTCCGGCCTCCGGGATGAGCAGTTCTTC. Translation gives CASSSGLRDEQFF.

This chain connects TRBV5-6 to TRBJ1-1; 8 bases agree with TRBD1. The ends lost 3 bases at V and 1 base at J; junction bases unmatched: 2. The germline CDR1 and CDR2 sequences are SGHDT and YYEEEE. This CDR3 region has 14 residues. The CDR3 nucleotides are TGTGCCAGCAGCTGGGGGACAGGGAACACTGAAGCTTTCTTT. As protein: CASSWGTGNTEAFF. Based on the CDR3 plus reference TRBV5-6 and TRBJ1-1, the full variable domain is DAGVTQSPTHLIKTRGQQVTLRCSPKSGHDTVSWYQQALGQGPQFIFQYYEEEERQRGNFPDRFSGHQFPNYSSELNVNALLLGDSALYLCASSWGTGNTEAFFGQGTRLTVV.

This chain connects TRBV5-8 to TRBJ2-1; 8 nucleotides match TRBD2. The germline V gene has CDR1 SGHTS and CDR2 YDEGEE. This CDR3 spans 15 amino acids. The junction had 8 bases not matched to a gene; V was cut back by 4 bases and J by 5 bases. CDR3 sequence reads: CASSPRVSGNNEQFF. The CDR3 nucleotides read TGTGCCAGCAGCCCTAGGGTTAGCGGGAACAATGAGCAGTTCTTC.

The chain carries TRBV7-9 and TRBJ2-2, with D perhaps matching TRBD2 (5 bases). This CDR3 region has 15 residues. Germline CDR1 reads SEHNR; CDR2 reads FQNEAQ (reference sequence). The V end was cut by 0 bases, the J end by 3 bases, with 8 bases between. CDR3 loop: CASSLAAAHTGELFF. The CDR3 DNA sequence: TGTGCCAGCAGCTTAGCAGCGGCTCACACCGGGGAGCTGTTTTTT.

The rearrangement joins TRBV5-5 to TRBJ2-7; D unclear. This CDR3 comprises 14 residues. V was trimmed by 4 bases and J by 1 base, leaving 12 bases between them. Per germline, CDR1 SGHKS and CDR2 YYEKEE (reference sequence). The CDR3: CASSQAYVSYEQYF. CDR3 in DNA: TGTGCCAGCAGCCAAGCGTACGTGTCCTACGAGCAGTACTTC.

The chain combines TRBV28 with TRBJ1-2; 7 nucleotides match TRBD1. Trimming cost V 8 bases and J 8 bases; bases outside gene matches: 8. The CDR3 contains 12 residues. In germline, CDR1 is MDHEN, CDR2 SYDVKM. CDR3 sequence (DNA): TGTGCCAGCCTTCCTAGACAGGGAGGCTACACCTTC. Translating it yields CASLPRQGGYTF.

This chain connects TRBV5-1 to TRBJ1-2; no reliable D call. CDR3 size: 17 residues. CDR1 SGHRS and CDR2 YFSETQ come from the germline V gene. Trimming shortened V by 3 bases and J by 2 bases, and 20 bases separated the two germline ends. The CDR3 DNA sequence: TGCGCCAGCAGCTCGGCTCGGGCCCGGAATAACAACTATGGCTACACCTTC. Protein: CASSSARARNNNYGYTF.

The rearrangement uses TRBV5-1 and TRBJ1-2; 8 positions match TRBD1. The CDR3 has 14 amino acids. CDR1 SGHRS and CDR2 YFSETQ come from the germline V gene. V lost 0 bases, J lost 6 bases, and 4 bases stayed unmatched. This chain's CDR3 is CASSLGQGRDGYTF. Here the CDR3 DNA reads TGCGCCAGCAGCTTGGGACAGGGGAGGGATGGCTACACCTTC.

This clone was seen just once. The V gene is TRBV6-5, the J gene TRBJ1-3; D is unresolved. V was clipped by 2 bases and J by 4 bases, with 9 bases between them. The CDR3 has 14 residues. The germline V gene has CDR1 MNHEY and CDR2 SVGAGI. The CDR3, as DNA: TGTGCCAGCAGTTACACATTAGGAGGAAACACCATATATTTT. This gives the protein CASSYTLGGNTIYF.

The genes are TRBV29-1 and TRBJ1-1, with TRBD1 matching over 7 bases. Germline V gene sequence: CDR1 SQVTM, CDR2 ANQGSEA. V was clipped by 4 bases and J by 0 bases; unmatched bases: 5. The CDR3 consists of 14 residues. The CDR3 sequence: CSVATDRLNTEAFF. The DNA for the CDR3 is TGCAGCGTTGCTACGGACAGGTTGAACACTGAAGCTTTCTTT.

V and J are TRBV24-1 and TRBJ2-6, with 11 nucleotides matching TRBD1. Germline lookup yields CDR1 KGHDR and CDR2 SFDVKD. J gave up 4 bases and V 3 bases, and 13 bases lay outside the gene matches. This CDR3 has 20 amino acids. The CDR3 DNA follows: TGTGCCACCAGTGATGGGCCCGGAGGACAGGGGGCTACCGGGGCCAACGTCCTGACTTTC. This sequence encodes CATSDGPGGQGATGANVLTF.

The chain carries TRBV19 and TRBJ2-1; D might be TRBD2 (5 bases). V lost 6 bases to trimming and J lost 12 bases, with 15 bases between them. CDR1 LNHDA and CDR2 SQIVND come from the germline V gene (reference sequence). The CDR3 loop spans 12 amino acids. The chain's CDR3 is CASSSGSEGQFF. The CDR3 DNA is TGTGCCAGTAGCTCGGGGAGCGAGGGGCAGTTCTTC.

The chain combines TRBV6-6 with TRBJ2-1; either TRBD1 or TRBD2 may fit D (5 bases each). Germline V CDR1 and CDR2: MNHNY, SVGAGI (reference sequence). There are 13 residues in the CDR3. The germline V and J ends were trimmed by 2 bases and 8 bases, with 10 bases remaining between them. In DNA, the CDR3 is TGTGCCAGCAGTTACGGGGGAAGGTATGAGCAGTTCTTC. Protein product: CASSYGGRYEQFF.

This clone was observed a handful of times. V gene TRBV19 combines with J gene TRBJ2-1; D may be TRBD1 (5 bases). Trimming cost V 6 bases and J 5 bases, with 11 bases left between them. Germline lookup yields CDR1 LNHDA and CDR2 SQIVND (reference sequence). The CDR3 is made up of 13 amino acids. The CDR3 spells CASRQTVNNEQFF. Written as DNA, the CDR3 is TGTGCCAGTAGACAGACAGTTAACAATGAGCAGTTCTTC.

This clone is a singleton in its sample. V is TRBV5-1 and J is TRBJ2-3; 7 nucleotides align to TRBD1. The CDR3 contains 14 residues. The junction had 5 bases not matched to a gene; V was cut back by 4 bases and J by 3 bases. Germline lookup yields CDR1 SGHRS and CDR2 YFSETQ. The CDR3 DNA reads TGCGCCAGCAGCCCACAGACAGGGACAGATACGCAGTATTTT. Its translation: CASSPQTGTDTQYF.

The chain couples TRBV10-1 to TRBJ2-2; D not resolved. CDR3 length: 14 amino acids. V lost 3 bases and J 4 bases, leaving 9 bases between the germline ends. CDR1 and CDR2 from the germline V gene are WNHNN and SYGVQD (reference sequence). The CDR3: CASSERTVTGELFF. The CDR3 DNA sequence: TGCGCCAGCAGTGAAAGGACGGTCACCGGGGAGCTGTTTTTT.

In this sample, this clone turned up once. This chain joins TRBV24-1 and TRBJ2-7, with D uncertain. Germline CDR1 KGHDR, CDR2 SFDVKD. This CDR3 has 14 amino acids. V was cut by 4 bases and J by 3 bases, with 12 bases left in between. The CDR3 nucleotides are TGTGCCACCAGTGAGGGTGGCTCTTACTACGAGCAGTACTTC. Its protein is CATSEGGSYYEQYF.

This clone was seen once. This rearrangement joins TRBV19 to TRBJ1-1; 11 bases align to TRBD1. The CDR3 sequence is 16 residues long. The V gene end was trimmed by 4 bases and the J gene end by 0 bases; junction bases not matched to a gene: 4. Germline CDR1 reads LNHDA; CDR2 reads SQIVND (reference sequence). The CDR3 sequence: CASSKWTGGLNTEAFF. Written as DNA, the CDR3 is TGTGCCAGTAGTAAATGGACAGGGGGCTTGAACACTGAAGCTTTCTTT.

This clone was observed a handful of times. The chain links TRBV27 to TRBJ2-7, with TRBD1 matching 7 bases. Germline V gene sequence: CDR1 MNHEY, CDR2 SMNVEV (reference sequence). CDR3 length: 15 amino acids. V lost 3 bases, J lost 1 base, and 6 bases stayed unmatched. The CDR3 sequence: CASSFFRQGSYEQYF. The CDR3 DNA is TGTGCCAGCAGTTTTTTCCGACAGGGTTCCTACGAGCAGTACTTC.

This sequence joins TRBV16 and TRBJ2-2; D not resolved. V lost 2 bases to trimming and J lost 5 bases, with 6 bases between them. The CDR3 is made up of 13 amino acids. The V gene's germline CDR1 is KGHSY and CDR2 FQNENV. CDR3 bases: TGTGCCAGCAGCCAACGCGGAACCGGGGAGCTGTTTTTT. This translates into CASSQRGTGELFF.

This clone was observed once. The chain combines TRBV9 with TRBJ2-1; TRBD2 aligns across 10 bases. Unmatched junction bases numbered 5, after V lost 3 bases and J lost 2 bases. CDR3 size: 16 residues. Germline V gene sequence: CDR1 SGDLS, CDR2 YYNGEE. The CDR3 protein is CASSATSGLTYNEQFF. CDR3 nucleotides: TGTGCCAGCAGCGCGACTAGCGGGTTAACCTACAATGAGCAGTTCTTC.

The V gene is TRBV7-2, the J gene TRBJ1-4, with D possibly being TRBD1 (6 bases). V was pared by 5 bases and J by 3 bases, with 13 bases between. CDR1 and CDR2 from the germline V gene are SGHTA and FQGNSA. The CDR3 length is 15 residues. The CDR3 loop is CASSPYRAANEKLFF. In DNA form, the CDR3 reads TGTGCCAGCAGCCCTTACAGGGCGGCTAATGAAAAACTGTTTTTT.